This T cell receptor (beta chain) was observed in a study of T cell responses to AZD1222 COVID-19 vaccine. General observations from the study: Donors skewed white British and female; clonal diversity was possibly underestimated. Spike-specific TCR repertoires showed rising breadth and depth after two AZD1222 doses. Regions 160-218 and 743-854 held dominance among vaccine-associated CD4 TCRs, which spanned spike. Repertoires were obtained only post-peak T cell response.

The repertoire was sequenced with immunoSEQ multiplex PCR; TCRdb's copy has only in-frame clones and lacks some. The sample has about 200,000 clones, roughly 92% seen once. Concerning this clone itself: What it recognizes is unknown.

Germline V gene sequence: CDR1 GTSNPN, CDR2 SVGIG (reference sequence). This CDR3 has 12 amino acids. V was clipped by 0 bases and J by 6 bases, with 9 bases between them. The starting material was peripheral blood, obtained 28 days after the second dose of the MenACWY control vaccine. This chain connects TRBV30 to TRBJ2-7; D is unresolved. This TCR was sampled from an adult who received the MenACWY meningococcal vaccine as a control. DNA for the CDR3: TGTGCCTGGAGTGTACACAGATCCGAGCAGTACTTC. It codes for CAWSVHRSEQYF. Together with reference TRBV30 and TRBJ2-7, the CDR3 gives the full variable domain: SQTIHQWPATLVQPVGSPLSLECTVEGTSNPNLYWYRQAAGRGLQLLFYSVGIGQISSEVPQNLSASRPQDRQFILSSKKLLLSDSGFYLCAWSVHRSEQYFGPGTRLTVT.